The 25 T cell receptor beta chains below all came from one sample that was sequenced in a study of blood T cell repertoires in COVID-19. Data came from immunoSEQ multiplex PCR; TCRdb stores just in-frame clones and leaves some out. The data show under 200,000 clones, about 85% seen once. The sequencing sample was made of PBMCs or T cells enriched from blood (not recorded which). These TCRs come from a middle-aged woman with acute COVID-19.

The rearrangement joins TRBV5-6 to TRBJ1-1; TRBD1 agrees at 10 bases. Trimming at V came to 2 bases and at J to 4 bases, leaving 8 bases not matched to a gene. CDR1 is SGHDT and CDR2 is YYEEEE in the germline V gene. The CDR3 consists of 16 residues. Here the CDR3 DNA reads TGTGCCAGCAGCTTTATAGACGGACAGGGGGGCACTGAAGCTTTCTTT. Its protein is CASSFIDGQGGTEAFF.

In nucleotides, the CDR3 is TGTGCCAGCAGTGAACGGGAGTGGGGCTACACCTTC. It yields the protein CASSEREWGYTF. The chain joins TRBV6-1 to TRBJ1-2; D unclear. The CDR3 covers 12 residues. V was clipped by 2 bases and J by 8 bases, with 9 bases between them. Germline V gene lookup returns CDR1 MNHNS and CDR2 SASEGT.

The rearrangement links TRBV3-1 (or the pseudogene TRBV3-2) to TRBJ2-3; TRBD2 matches 7 bases. The CDR3 consists of 17 residues. Trimming cost V 1 base and J 6 bases; bases outside gene matches: 13. Germline V gives CDR1 LGHDT, CDR2 YNNKEL (reference sequence). CDR3 in amino acids: CASSQAVREHPADTQYF. Written as DNA, the CDR3 is TGTGCCAGCAGCCAAGCTGTGCGGGAGCACCCGGCGGATACGCAGTATTTT.

This clone was detected once. The chain employs TRBV19 and TRBJ2-5, with 8 bases fitting TRBD2. CDR3 length equals 14 residues. Germline CDR1 reads LNHDA; CDR2 reads SQIVND (reference sequence). V lost 6 bases to trimming and J lost 1 base; unmatched junction nucleotides: 4. CDR3 loop: CASSSLAGQETQYF. CDR3 in DNA: TGTGCCAGTAGCTCCCTAGCGGGCCAAGAGACCCAGTACTTC. Supplemented by reference TRBV19 and TRBJ2-5, the full variable domain reads DGGITQSPKYLFRKEGQNVTLSCEQNLNHDAMYWYRQDPGQGLRLIYYSQIVNDFQKGDIAEGYSVSREKKESFPLTVTSAQKNPTAFYLCASSSLAGQETQYFGPGTRLLVL.

The rearrangement links TRBV19 to TRBJ1-1; TRBD1 matches at 10 bases. J was trimmed by 3 bases and V by 1 base; bases with no gene match: 23. CDR1 and CDR2 from the germline V gene are LNHDA and SQIVND (reference sequence). The CDR3 sequence is 22 residues long. The CDR3 reads CASSIVRHPPIPGTGAHTEAFF. The CDR3 coding sequence is TGTGCCAGTAGTATAGTACGCCATCCGCCTATTCCCGGGACAGGGGCCCACACTGAAGCTTTCTTT. Drawing the rest from reference TRBV19 and TRBJ1-1, the complete variable domain is DGGITQSPKYLFRKEGQNVTLSCEQNLNHDAMYWYRQDPGQGLRLIYYSQIVNDFQKGDIAEGYSVSREKKESFPLTVTSAQKNPTAFYLCASSIVRHPPIPGTGAHTEAFFGQGTRLTVV.

V is TRBV5-1 and J is TRBJ2-2; 7 nucleotides align to TRBD2. The CDR3 is 16 amino acids. V dropped 1 base and J dropped 5; count of bases not matched to a gene: 8. Looked up from germline, CDR1 is SGHRS and CDR2 is YFSETQ. CDR3 nucleotide sequence: TGCGCCAGCAGCTTGTCCCGGGAGGTAGGGACCGGGGAGCTGTTTTTT. Translation: CASSLSREVGTGELFF.

The V and J genes are TRBV5-4 and TRBJ2-7; TRBD2 is a possible D gene (6 bases). The CDR3 spans 15 residues. V dropped 4 bases and J dropped 2 bases, with 16 bases sitting between them. In germline, CDR1 is SGHNT, CDR2 YYREEE (reference sequence). Here the CDR3 reads CASSPGGTGAYEQYF. The DNA of the CDR3 is TGTGCCAGCAGCCCCGGCGGGACTGGAGCCTACGAGCAGTACTTC.

The chain carries TRBV5-1 and TRBJ1-2; TRBD1 is a possible D gene (5 bases). The germline V and J ends were trimmed by 3 bases and 8 bases, with 26 bases remaining between them. The germline V gene encodes CDR1 SGHRS and CDR2 YFSETQ. This CDR3 is built from 17 residues. The CDR3 DNA reads TGCGCCAGCAGCTGGCTCGGGAGACAGAGCACAAAGGGCGGCTACACCTTC. The encoded protein is CASSWLGRQSTKGGYTF.

The V call is TRBV18, the J call TRBJ2-3; 8 nucleotides match TRBD1. The germline CDR1 and CDR2 sequences are KGHSH and LQKENI. The junction had 13 bases not matched to a gene; V was cut back by 6 bases and J by 8 bases. This CDR3 spans 15 amino acids. In nucleotides, the CDR3 is TGTGCCAGCTCTCAGACCGGACAGGGTCAGGGTACGCAGTATTTT. Translation gives CASSQTGQGQGTQYF. Together with reference TRBV18 and TRBJ2-3, the CDR3 gives the full variable domain: NAGVMQNPRHLVRRRGQEARLRCSPMKGHSHVYWYRQLPEEGLKFMVYLQKENIIDESGMPKERFSAEFPKEGPSILRIQQVVRGDSAAYFCASSQTGQGQGTQYFGPGTRLTVL.

V gene TRBV7-6 combines with J gene TRBJ2-1; maybe TRBD2 (5 bases). This CDR3 is built from 13 residues. Per the germline V gene, CDR1 is SGHVS and CDR2 is FNYEAQ. V was trimmed by 1 base and J by 7 bases, leaving 8 bases between them. In DNA, the CDR3 is TGTGCCAGCAGCTTAGACGGCGGGAATGAGCAGTTCTTC. Protein product: CASSLDGGNEQFF.

The V gene is TRBV5-1, the J gene TRBJ2-7, with D possibly being TRBD2 (6 bases). This CDR3 comprises 14 residues. The ends were cut back, 3 bases at V and 6 bases at J, with 16 bases in the middle. The V gene's germline CDR1 is SGHRS and CDR2 YFSETQ. The CDR3 sequence is CASSSRPRGTEQYF. CDR3 nucleotide sequence: TGCGCCAGCAGCTCGCGTCCTCGGGGGACCGAGCAGTACTTC.

V gene TRBV24-1 combines with J gene TRBJ1-4, with TRBD1 matching 10 bases. The CDR3 spans 17 residues. Trimming cost V 4 bases and J 8 bases; bases outside gene matches: 12. CDR1 KGHDR and CDR2 SFDVKD come from the germline V gene. CDR3 loop: CATSDQRRDRGSEKLFF. The DNA of the CDR3 is TGTGCCACCAGTGACCAACGACGGGACAGGGGATCGGAAAAACTGTTTTTT.

DNA of the CDR3: TGTGCTAGTGGTTTTACCTTATCCGGGACAGATAGCAATCAGCCCCAGCATTTT. Protein: CASGFTLSGTDSNQPQHF. The rearrangement joins TRBV12-5 to TRBJ1-5, with 7 bases lining up with TRBD1. The CDR3 is 18 residues long. Germline loops: CDR1 LGHNT, CDR2 FRNRAP. The V gene end was trimmed by 3 bases and the J gene end by 0 bases; junction bases not matched to a gene: 11.

The V call is TRBV6-1, the J call TRBJ2-3, with 7 bases aligning to TRBD2. Trimming took 1 base from V and 5 from J; bases not matched to a gene: 9. The V gene's germline CDR1 is MNHNS and CDR2 SASEGT. The CDR3 sequence is 16 residues long. CDR3 coding DNA: TGTGCCAGCAGTGAAGGGTTGGGGGAGGGCCGAGATACGCAGTATTTT. The encoded protein is CASSEGLGEGRDTQYF.

CDR3 DNA: TGTGCCAGCAGCGAGAATTATGGCTACACCTTC. Its translation is CASSENYGYTF. The V gene is TRBV6-5, the J gene TRBJ1-2; D unclear. Germline values: CDR1 MNHEY, CDR2 SVGAGI. The CDR3 covers 11 residues. The V end lost 6 bases, the J end lost 5 bases, and 7 bases lay between the germline ends.

The rearrangement links TRBV25-1 to TRBJ2-1; 9 bases match TRBD2. J lost 6 bases, V lost 6 bases, and 6 bases had no gene match. This CDR3 has 14 amino acids. Looked up from germline, CDR1 is MGHDK and CDR2 is SYGVNS. The CDR3 here is CASSQGLAFNEQFF. In DNA form, the CDR3 reads TGTGCCAGCAGCCAGGGACTAGCCTTCAATGAGCAGTTCTTC.

The CDR3: CATSRDQGSYGYTF. CDR3 DNA: TGTGCCACCAGCAGAGATCAGGGCTCTTATGGCTACACCTTC. The chain carries TRBV15 and TRBJ1-2; possibly TRBD1 for D (5 bases). V shed 0 bases and J shed 5 bases, with 10 bases lying between them. CDR3 length: 14 amino acids. Germline V lookup: CDR1 LNHNV, CDR2 YYDKDF (reference sequence).

The chain uses TRBV7-9 and TRBJ1-3, with 9 bases fitting TRBD1. The J segment lost 4 bases and the V segment lost 4 bases, leaving 2 bases of the junction unmatched. The CDR3 sequence is 14 residues long. The germline gives CDR1 SEHNR, CDR2 FQNEAQ (reference sequence). CDR3 DNA: TGTGCCAGCAGCTCGGACAGGGGAGGAAACACCATATATTTT. It specifies CASSSDRGGNTIYF.

The chain joins TRBV18 to TRBJ1-1, with D perhaps matching TRBD1 (5 bases). V was trimmed by 3 bases and J by 0 bases, leaving 11 bases between them. This CDR3 has 15 amino acids. Germline V gene lookup returns CDR1 KGHSH and CDR2 LQKENI. The CDR3 is CASSPIGGVNTEAFF. In nucleotides, the CDR3 is TGTGCCAGCTCACCGATTGGAGGGGTGAACACTGAAGCTTTCTTT. Complete variable domain (other parts from reference TRBV18 and TRBJ1-1): NAGVMQNPRHLVRRRGQEARLRCSPMKGHSHVYWYRQLPEEGLKFMVYLQKENIIDESGMPKERFSAEFPKEGPSILRIQQVVRGDSAAYFCASSPIGGVNTEAFFGQGTRLTVV.

The chain combines TRBV19 with TRBJ1-2; D is unclear. Per germline, CDR1 LNHDA and CDR2 SQIVND (reference sequence). This CDR3 has 11 residues. V was clipped by 8 bases and J by 4 bases, with 8 bases between them. The CDR3 spells CASSEGYGYTF. For the CDR3, the DNA is TGTGCCAGTTCGGAGGGCTATGGCTACACCTTC.

The chain couples TRBV11-2 to TRBJ2-2, with 9 nucleotides matching TRBD2. CDR1 is SGHAT and CDR2 is FQNNGV in the germline V gene. Germline trimming cut 5 bases from V and 5 bases from J; bases unmatched to any gene: 6. This CDR3 spans 15 amino acids. The CDR3 loop reads CASSQLAGQTGELFF. The CDR3 DNA sequence: TGTGCCAGCAGCCAACTAGCGGGTCAGACCGGGGAGCTGTTTTTT. Variable domain in full (rest from reference TRBV11-2 and TRBJ2-2): EAGVAQSPRYKIIEKRQSVAFWCNPISGHATLYWYQQILGQGPKLLIQFQNNGVVDDSQLPKDRFSAERLKGVDSTLKIQPAKLEDSAVYLCASSQLAGQTGELFFGEGSRLTVL.

The chain is built from TRBV12-3 or TRBV12-4 and TRBJ2-7; D gene uncertain. V was clipped by 6 bases and J by 6 bases, with 15 bases between them. The CDR3 is made up of 13 amino acids. The CDR3 spells CASSPRQYGEQYV. CDR3 coding DNA: TGTGCCAGCAGCCCGAGGCAGTACGGCGAGCAGTACGTC.

This clone was seen only once. The CDR3 sequence: CSVGRRSSYGYTF. The CDR3 nucleotides are TGCAGCGTTGGGAGGAGGAGTAGCTATGGCTACACCTTC. The chain has TRBV29-1 and TRBJ1-2, with no clear D. The V gene lost 4 bases and the J gene lost 4 bases, with 13 bases spanning the gap. The CDR3 runs 13 residues. From germline, CDR1 is SQVTM and CDR2 ANQGSEA.

The genes are TRBV4-2 and TRBJ1-3, with D tentatively TRBD1 (5 bases). Germline CDR1 LGHNA, CDR2 YNFKEQ. This CDR3 region has 16 residues. V lost 0 bases and J lost 5, with 14 bases in between. As DNA, the CDR3 is TGTGCCAGCAGCCAAGAGGAAGAAAGGGGTCGAAACACCATATATTTT. Residues: CASSQEEERGRNTIYF.

CDR3 amino acids: CAISESGLDEKLFF. CDR3 nucleotide sequence: TGTGCCATCAGTGAGTCGGGACTCGATGAAAAACTGTTTTTT. This chain links TRBV10-3 with TRBJ1-4; a weak D match, TRBD1 (5 bases). V gave up 0 bases and J gave up 6 bases, with 8 bases separating them. Germline assignment: CDR1 ENHRY and CDR2 SYGVKD. CDR3 length: 14 residues.